The rows below give T cell receptor beta chains drawn from one sample of a study of Ad26.COV2.S vaccination and SARS-CoV-2 variants. Assay used: immunoSEQ multiplex PCR; TCRdb lists only in-frame clones, some missing. This table has almost 400,000 clones, about nine tenths appearing once. The material sequenced was peripheral blood, taken in a trial of Ad26.COV2.S vaccine versus placebo. All receptors come from a person aged 18-65 years who received the Ad26.COV2.S COVID-19 vaccine or a placebo. Both conserved end residues are part of each CDR3. The order of the fields is clone size, D gene, V gene, J gene, CDR3 DNA, CDR3 protein. The D gene is left open where the match is weak. Size values are once, few and many counts, or a class for expanded clones, and some rows have none.

clone size: -; D gene: -; V gene: TRBV20-1; J gene: TRBJ2-1; CDR3 DNA: TGCAGTGCTAGTATACGTGGTGAGCAGTTCTTC; CDR3 protein: CSASIRGEQFF
clone size: -; D gene: TRBD2; V gene: TRBV6-4; J gene: TRBJ2-7; CDR3 DNA: TGTGCCAGCAGGGCTAGCGGGAGGGTGTACGAGCAGTACTTC; CDR3 protein: CASRASGRVYEQYF
clone size: once; D gene: TRBD1; V gene: TRBV7-9; J gene: TRBJ2-7; CDR3 DNA: TGTGCCAGCAGCTCTACGGGACAGGGAATCTACGAGCAGTACTTC; CDR3 protein: CASSSTGQGIYEQYF
clone size: -; D gene: TRBD2; V gene: TRBV4-3; J gene: TRBJ2-7; CDR3 DNA: TGCGCCAGCAGCCAAGAGATCCCCCTAGCGGGAGGGTTCTACGAGCAGTACTTC; CDR3 protein: CASSQEIPLAGGFYEQYF
clone size: -; D gene: -; V gene: TRBV4-1; J gene: TRBJ1-4; CDR3 DNA: TGCGCCAGCAGCCAATTCCGCCACAATGAAAAACTGTTTTTT; CDR3 protein: CASSQFRHNEKLFF
clone size: -; D gene: -; V gene: TRBV5-5; J gene: TRBJ2-3; CDR3 DNA: TGTGCCAGCAGCGTGAGGGCTGGCAGAGGCACAGATACGCAGTATTTT; CDR3 protein: CASSVRAGRGTDTQYF
clone size: once; D gene: TRBD2; V gene: TRBV7-2; J gene: TRBJ2-1; CDR3 DNA: TGTGCCAGCAGCCTTCGACTAGCGGCGTACAATGAGCAGTTCTTC; CDR3 protein: CASSLRLAAYNEQFF
clone size: -; D gene: -; V gene: TRBV5-4; J gene: TRBJ2-1; CDR3 DNA: TGTGCCAGCAGCTTGGGGACTGATTCCTACAATGAGCAGTTCTTC; CDR3 protein: CASSLGTDSYNEQFF
clone size: -; D gene: -; V gene: TRBV10-3; J gene: TRBJ2-5; CDR3 DNA: TGTGCCATCAGCCCTGTGAGTGGCGTGGAGACCCAGTACTTC; CDR3 protein: CAISPVSGVETQYF
clone size: -; D gene: -; V gene: TRBV18; J gene: TRBJ2-2; CDR3 DNA: TGTGCCAGCTCACTATTCCGTTTTGGGGCCGGGGAGCTGTTTTTT; CDR3 protein: CASSLFRFGAGELFF
clone size: -; D gene: -; V gene: TRBV10-1; J gene: TRBJ2-7; CDR3 DNA: TGCGCCAGCTCGGACGCCAGCGCGATCTACGAGCAGTACTTC; CDR3 protein: CASSDASAIYEQYF
clone size: -; D gene: TRBD2; V gene: TRBV5-6; J gene: TRBJ2-5; CDR3 DNA: TGTGCCAGCAGCTTGGAAGGACTAGCGGGAGGGATTCAAGAGACCCAGTACTTC; CDR3 protein: CASSLEGLAGGIQETQYF
clone size: -; D gene: TRBD1; V gene: TRBV11-3; J gene: TRBJ2-1; CDR3 DNA: TGTGCCAGCAGCCCGGGACAGGAGTACAATGAGCAGTTCTTC; CDR3 protein: CASSPGQEYNEQFF
clone size: -; D gene: -; V gene: TRBV30; J gene: TRBJ1-4; CDR3 DNA: TGTGCCTGGAATGGGGGGACTAATGAAAAACTGTTTTTT; CDR3 protein: CAWNGGTNEKLFF
clone size: -; D gene: -; V gene: TRBV9; J gene: TRBJ2-7; CDR3 DNA: TGTGCCAGCAGCGCTCAGGGTTACGAGCAGTACTTC; CDR3 protein: CASSAQGYEQYF
clone size: -; D gene: TRBD1; V gene: TRBV29-1; J gene: TRBJ2-7; CDR3 DNA: TGCAGCGTCCAGACAGGGTCCTACGAGCAGTACTTC; CDR3 protein: CSVQTGSYEQYF
clone size: -; D gene: -; V gene: TRBV12-3/TRBV12-4; J gene: TRBJ2-1; CDR3 DNA: TGTGCCTATTCCAGACCCCAAGGCAATGAGCAGTTCTTC; CDR3 protein: CAYSRPQGNEQFF
clone size: -; D gene: -; V gene: TRBV14; J gene: TRBJ1-1; CDR3 DNA: TGTGCCAGCAGCCAAGGCAGGGGAAACACTGAAGCTTTCTTT; CDR3 protein: CASSQGRGNTEAFF
clone size: -; D gene: -; V gene: TRBV19; J gene: TRBJ2-1; CDR3 DNA: TGTGCCAGTAGTCCTACGCGAGGTTACAATGAGCAGTTCTTC; CDR3 protein: CASSPTRGYNEQFF
clone size: -; D gene: -; V gene: TRBV10-3; J gene: TRBJ2-1; CDR3 DNA: TGTGCCATCAGTGAGAGGACCGGTACTTACAATGAGCAGTTCTTC; CDR3 protein: CAISERTGTYNEQFF
clone size: -; D gene: -; V gene: TRBV6-7; J gene: TRBJ1-1; CDR3 DNA: TGTGCCAGCAGTACCACAGGGAAGGGGAACACTGAAGCTTTCTTT; CDR3 protein: CASSTTGKGNTEAFF
clone size: -; D gene: -; V gene: TRBV6-5; J gene: TRBJ2-1; CDR3 DNA: TGTGCCAGCAGTATCCGCCCGGACGTTTTCTTCATACTCTTC; CDR3 protein: CASSIRPDVFFILF
clone size: -; D gene: -; V gene: TRBV5-4; J gene: TRBJ2-1; CDR3 DNA: TGTGCCAGCAGCCTCCGGGACCGCGACAATGAGCAGTTCTTC; CDR3 protein: CASSLRDRDNEQFF
clone size: -; D gene: TRBD1; V gene: TRBV11-3; J gene: TRBJ1-5; CDR3 DNA: TGTGCCAGCAGCTGGGGACAGGGAGGCAATCAGCCCCAGCATTTT; CDR3 protein: CASSWGQGGNQPQHF
clone size: -; D gene: -; V gene: TRBV7-2; J gene: TRBJ2-1; CDR3 DNA: TGTGCCAGCAGCTTAGCGGGGATAGCGAATGAGCAGTTCTTC; CDR3 protein: CASSLAGIANEQFF
clone size: -; D gene: -; V gene: TRBV25-1; J gene: TRBJ1-1; CDR3 DNA: TGTGCCAGCAGTGAATATTCCCGAACCGGGAACACTGAAGCTTTCTTT; CDR3 protein: CASSEYSRTGNTEAFF
clone size: -; D gene: TRBD2; V gene: TRBV27; J gene: TRBJ2-2; CDR3 DNA: TGTGCCAGCAGTTTAGGGACTAGCGTAACCGGGGAGCTGTTTTTT; CDR3 protein: CASSLGTSVTGELFF
clone size: -; D gene: TRBD1; V gene: TRBV5-5; J gene: TRBJ2-7; CDR3 DNA: TGTGCCAGCAGCCAGATTACAGGGGCCGAGCAGTACTTC; CDR3 protein: CASSQITGAEQYF
clone size: -; D gene: TRBD1; V gene: TRBV19; J gene: TRBJ2-7; CDR3 DNA: TGTGCCAGTAGTATACGGGGACAGGGATTTCACGAGCAGTACTTC; CDR3 protein: CASSIRGQGFHEQYF
clone size: -; D gene: -; V gene: TRBV30; J gene: TRBJ2-1; CDR3 DNA: TGTGCCTACGGGAGCTCCTACAATGAGCAGTTCTTC; CDR3 protein: CAYGSSYNEQFF
clone size: -; D gene: -; V gene: TRBV7-6; J gene: TRBJ2-5; CDR3 DNA: TGTGCCAGCAGCTTAGGACAGGCCGGCCTAATGGAGACCCAGTACTTC; CDR3 protein: CASSLGQAGLMETQYF
clone size: -; D gene: -; V gene: TRBV29-1; J gene: TRBJ2-7; CDR3 DNA: TGCAGCGTTGCAGGGCGGGAAGGCGAGCAGTACTTC; CDR3 protein: CSVAGREGEQYF
clone size: -; D gene: TRBD2; V gene: TRBV9; J gene: TRBJ2-1; CDR3 DNA: TGTGCCAGCAGCGCAGGGACTAGCGGGACCTACAATGAGCAGTTCTTC; CDR3 protein: CASSAGTSGTYNEQFF
clone size: -; D gene: -; V gene: TRBV19; J gene: TRBJ2-1; CDR3 DNA: TGTGCCAGTATGGAAGGCCTCGGAACTGGCCTAAATGAGCAGTTCTTC; CDR3 protein: CASMEGLGTGLNEQFF
clone size: -; D gene: -; V gene: TRBV5-1; J gene: TRBJ2-2; CDR3 DNA: TGCGCCAGCAGCTTGATAGGGGCGAACACCGGGGAGCTGTTTTTT; CDR3 protein: CASSLIGANTGELFF
clone size: -; D gene: -; V gene: TRBV2; J gene: TRBJ1-2; CDR3 DNA: TGTGCCAGCAGTGAAGTGGCCAGGAACTATGGCTACACCTTC; CDR3 protein: CASSEVARNYGYTF
clone size: once; D gene: -; V gene: TRBV3-1/TRBV3-2; J gene: TRBJ2-7; CDR3 DNA: TGTGCCAGCAGCCAAGTATCATCCGAGCAGTACTTC; CDR3 protein: CASSQVSSEQYF
clone size: few; D gene: -; V gene: TRBV11-2; J gene: TRBJ2-7; CDR3 DNA: TGTGCCAGCAGCTTAGTTGGGCAGAACGAGCAGTACTTC; CDR3 protein: CASSLVGQNEQYF
clone size: -; D gene: -; V gene: TRBV19; J gene: TRBJ2-6; CDR3 DNA: TGTGCCAGTAGTATTAGGCCGGGAGGGGGCCCTGGGGCCAACGTCCTGACTTTC; CDR3 protein: CASSIRPGGGPGANVLTF
clone size: -; D gene: -; V gene: TRBV2; J gene: TRBJ1-3; CDR3 DNA: TGTGCCAGCAGTGAAGTATTGGGGTCTGGAAACACCATATATTTT; CDR3 protein: CASSEVLGSGNTIYF
clone size: -; D gene: TRBD2; V gene: TRBV12-3/TRBV12-4; J gene: TRBJ2-1; CDR3 DNA: TGTGCCAGCAGTTTAACGGCCCGGGAGGCTCAGTTCTTC; CDR3 protein: CASSLTAREAQFF
clone size: -; D gene: -; V gene: TRBV9; J gene: TRBJ2-7; CDR3 DNA: TGTGCCAGCAGCGTGTCACTGCTGGACGAGCAGTACTTC; CDR3 protein: CASSVSLLDEQYF
clone size: -; D gene: -; V gene: TRBV5-1; J gene: TRBJ2-7; CDR3 DNA: TGCGCCAGCAGCTTGGGGGACCAAGGCGAGCAGTACTTC; CDR3 protein: CASSLGDQGEQYF
clone size: once; D gene: -; V gene: TRBV11-3; J gene: TRBJ2-1; CDR3 DNA: TGTGCCAGGGGGCCATCGAATGAGCAGTTCTTC; CDR3 protein: CARGPSNEQFF
clone size: -; D gene: -; V gene: TRBV30; J gene: TRBJ2-1; CDR3 DNA: TGTGCCTGGAGTGTACTTAATGAGCAGTTCTTC; CDR3 protein: CAWSVLNEQFF
clone size: once; D gene: -; V gene: TRBV7-2; J gene: TRBJ1-6; CDR3 DNA: TGTGCCAGCAGCCCCCGAGTAAGAAGAGGGAGTTCACCCCTCCACTTT; CDR3 protein: CASSPRVRRGSSPLHF
clone size: many; D gene: -; V gene: TRBV7-9; J gene: TRBJ1-2; CDR3 DNA: TGTGCCAGCAGCTCGGACGGGACGTGGGGTGGCTACACCTTC; CDR3 protein: CASSSDGTWGGYTF
clone size: -; D gene: TRBD2; V gene: TRBV4-3; J gene: TRBJ2-1; CDR3 DNA: TGCGCCAGCAGCCTGGGACTAGCGAACAATGAGCAGTTCTTC; CDR3 protein: CASSLGLANNEQFF
clone size: -; D gene: -; V gene: TRBV27; J gene: TRBJ1-4; CDR3 DNA: TGTGCCAGCAGTAGGAGAGGCTTTAATGAAAAACTGTTTTTT; CDR3 protein: CASSRRGFNEKLFF
clone size: once; D gene: -; V gene: TRBV11-2; J gene: TRBJ2-2; CDR3 DNA: TGTGCCAGCGGGACATACCGGGACAATAAAAAGCGGTACACCGGGGAGCTGTTTTTT; CDR3 protein: CASGTYRDNKKRYTGELFF
clone size: -; D gene: -; V gene: TRBV7-8; J gene: TRBJ1-6; CDR3 DNA: TGTGCCAGCAGCTACCAGGGTGGAGGAAATTCACCCCTCCACTTT; CDR3 protein: CASSYQGGGNSPLHF
clone size: -; D gene: -; V gene: TRBV28; J gene: TRBJ1-5; CDR3 DNA: TGTGCCAGCAGGGGGACACAGCTTCAGCCCCAGCATTTT; CDR3 protein: CASRGTQLQPQHF